This T cell receptor (beta chain) appears in the sequencing data of a study of T-cell reconstitution after alpha-beta-depleted transplantation in children listed by TCRdb under 2016. With respect to the entire study: Using TCR repertoire profiling, the study followed T-cell immune reconstitution in a quantitative way in children after TCRalphabeta/CD19-depleted allogeneic hematopoietic cell transplantation. Study-wide findings and limitations: The high TCRbeta diversity at day 60 in some patients was ascribed to recipient T cells and intrathymic progenitors that had survived conditioning. Over the following months the frequencies of hyperexpanded clones went down, and after one year T-cell counts and TCRbeta diversity were mostly credited to newly produced T cells. About two months after transplant, the apparently early recovery of alphabetaT-cell counts reportedly depended on just several hundred clones that had expanded rapidly and came from non-depleted graft cells.

Its CDR3 holds 15 amino acids, cysteine through phenylalanine. Left in the record is the CDR3 DNA by itself, 45 bases read in frame from the first base. From the germline V gene (reference sequence), CDR1 is SGHKS and CDR2 is YYEKEE. Trimming at the junction amounts to 1 base on V and 4 bases on J, and the germline ends lie 14 bases apart. Sample treatment or condition, as interpreted from the label and publication: allogeneic hematopoietic cell transplantation with graft depleted of TCRalphabeta T cells and CD19 B cells. The transplant recipients were children given TCRalphabeta/CD19-depleted allogeneic hematopoietic cell grafts. Details on this clonotype: There is no known antigen for this receptor. Per-base quality was not reported, and no clone a single base away is much larger than it.

Library prep was done by PCR. The instrument given in TCRdb is Illumina HiSeq 2500. To normalize quantification of the TCRbeta repertoire, the TCR libraries were built with molecular barcoding that relied on unique molecular identifiers. In TCRdb, the public reads were trimmed at Q25 with fastp and aligned with MiXCR, with productive beta chains retained. Each record represents a unique CDR3 protein, reported with the most common genes and DNA among its rows. Across this sample there are around 130,000 distinct CDR3 sequences, with roughly 10% seen only once. More than 20% of the sample is taken by the ten largest.

The sequence came from a girl under three years old who had a stem cell transplant for combined immunodeficiency, so the T cells may come from the graft donor. The chain uses TRBV5-5 and TRBJ2-5, and the D gene may be TRBD2, 6 bases matching. This material consisted of PBMCs, mostly from graft donor cells, taken 180 days after TCRalphabeta/CD19-depleted stem cell transplant. The CDR3 protein: CASSLYAGRSETQYF. The sequence in DNA is TGTGCCAGCAGCTTGTATGCGGGAAGGTCAGAGACCCAGTACTTC. The CDR3, completed at both ends by the reference TRBV5-5 and TRBJ2-5 genes, gives the full variable domain DAGVTQSPTHLIKTRGQQVTLRCSPISGHKSVSWYQQVLGQGPQFIFQYYEKEERGRGNFPDRFSARQFPNYSSELNVNALLLGDSALYLCASSLYAGRSETQYFGPGTRLLVL.